This T cell receptor (beta chain) was sequenced in a study of T cells after yellow fever vaccination. The trim removed 11 bases at V and 7 bases at J, leaving 7 bases unmatched. Germline V gene data show CDR1 as LNHDA and CDR2 as SQIVND (reference sequence). This CDR3 region has 11 residues. TCRdb re-analysed the 5' RACE reads in MiXCR, keeping a single row per CDR3 protein. The sample gives fewer than 350,000 distinct CDR3 sequences, 8% to 10% of which show up once; about a sixth is in the top ten. The rearrangement joins TRBV19 to TRBJ1-1, with TRBD1 matching 7 bases. The TCR sequence derives from a man aged 18 to 29 who received the YFV17D yellow fever vaccine. Here the sequenced sample was PBMCs, taken on the day of the first yellow fever vaccination. The CDR3 DNA reads as TGTGCCGGGTCACAGGGGAATGAAGCTTTCTTT. This codes for CAGSQGNEAFF.